Listed below are T cell receptor beta chains from one sample, sequenced in a study of blood T cells in healthy people across ages. TCRdb re-called the 5' RACE reads through MiXCR, storing one row per CDR3 protein. The table shows around 1,000,000 distinct CDR3 sequences, with roughly 24% occurring only once. The same sample was also used in a study of T cells of mothers and their children.

The sample consisted of blood. These receptors originate from a girl aged 2-9 years in good health. CDR3s include the opening cysteine and the closing phenylalanine or tryptophan. The order of the fields is V gene, D gene, clone size, CDR3 protein. D genes are given only for firm matches. A row's size may be missing; if present it is once, few, many or a size class.

v_gene: TRBV7-6
d_gene: TRBD1
abundance: -
CDR3aa: CASSFGPGGHGELFF

v_gene: TRBV28
d_gene: TRBD1
abundance: -
CDR3aa: CASSFGQGTEAFF

v_gene: TRBV21-1
d_gene: -
abundance: -
CDR3aa: CASSKDVGRHTDTQYF

v_gene: TRBV9
d_gene: -
abundance: -
CDR3aa: CASSAYKGSSPLHF

v_gene: TRBV5-5
d_gene: -
abundance: once
CDR3aa: CASSLSAGEQETQYF

v_gene: TRBV20-1
d_gene: TRBD2
abundance: few
CDR3aa: CSARDLSGTSGVTDTQYF

v_gene: TRBV6-1
d_gene: -
abundance: -
CDR3aa: CASSARVSYNEQFF

v_gene: TRBV28
d_gene: -
abundance: -
CDR3aa: CASSLRGEANSPLHF

v_gene: TRBV29-1
d_gene: TRBD1
abundance: -
CDR3aa: CSGGPTGGAGYTF

v_gene: TRBV24-1
d_gene: -
abundance: -
CDR3aa: CATGDSRDPYEQYF

v_gene: TRBV5-8
d_gene: -
abundance: -
CDR3aa: CASSLGHSADTQYF

v_gene: TRBV7-9
d_gene: TRBD2
abundance: few
CDR3aa: CASSPPGGRARGNIQYF

v_gene: TRBV7-9
d_gene: TRBD1
abundance: -
CDR3aa: CASSYTSGTGEYNEQFF

v_gene: TRBV7-2
d_gene: -
abundance: once
CDR3aa: CASSRVPGDAFF

v_gene: TRBV12-3/TRBV12-4
d_gene: -
abundance: few
CDR3aa: CASSYDKTYEQYF

v_gene: TRBV11-3
d_gene: TRBD1
abundance: -
CDR3aa: CASSGRDRGYETQYF

v_gene: TRBV20-1
d_gene: -
abundance: -
CDR3aa: CSARRSQRPDYGYTF